This T cell receptor beta chain originates from a study of early T cells in non-severe SARS-CoV-2 infection. Study summary: RNA in bulk from unsorted whole blood was sequenced, and chains were unpaired.

The germline V gene encodes CDR1 SQVTM and CDR2 ANQGSEA. With 1 base removed from V and 4 bases from J, the gap between germline ends came to 11 bases. The CDR3 extends over 14 amino acids. This clonotype was detected ten times or more. cDNA molecules, individually, were tagged with unique molecular identifiers. MiXCR, applied by TCRdb to the 5' RACE reads, yields one record per CDR3 protein. The data hold 25,000 to 35,000 distinct CDR3 sequences, with 6% to 7% observed a single time. The receptor was isolated from an adult who was a healthcare worker with PCR-confirmed SARS-CoV-2 infection or an uninfected control (not recorded which). The sequencing input was whole blood. The chain has TRBV29-1 and TRBJ1-5; D is possibly TRBD1 (5 bases). This CDR3 is CSVEVAGPNQPQHF. The CDR3 coding sequence is TGCAGCGTTGAAGTCGCGGGGCCTAATCAGCCCCAGCATTTT.